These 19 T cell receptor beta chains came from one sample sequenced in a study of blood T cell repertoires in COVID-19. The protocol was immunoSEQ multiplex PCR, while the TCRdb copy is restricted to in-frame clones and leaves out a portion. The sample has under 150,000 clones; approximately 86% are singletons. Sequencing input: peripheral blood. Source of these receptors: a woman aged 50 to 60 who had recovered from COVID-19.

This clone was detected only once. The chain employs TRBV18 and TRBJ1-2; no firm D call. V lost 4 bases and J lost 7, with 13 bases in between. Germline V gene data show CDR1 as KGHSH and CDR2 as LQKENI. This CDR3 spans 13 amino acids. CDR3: CASSLDLSGGYTF. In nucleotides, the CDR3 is TGTGCCAGCTCACTGGATCTATCGGGTGGCTACACCTTC.

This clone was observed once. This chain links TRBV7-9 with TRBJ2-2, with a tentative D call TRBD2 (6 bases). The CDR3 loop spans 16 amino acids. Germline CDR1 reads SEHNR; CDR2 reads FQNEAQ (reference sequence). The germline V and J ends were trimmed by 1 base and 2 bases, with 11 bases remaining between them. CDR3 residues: CASSLGSGLNTGELFF. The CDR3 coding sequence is TGTGCCAGCAGCTTAGGTAGCGGCCTAAACACCGGGGAGCTGTTTTTT.

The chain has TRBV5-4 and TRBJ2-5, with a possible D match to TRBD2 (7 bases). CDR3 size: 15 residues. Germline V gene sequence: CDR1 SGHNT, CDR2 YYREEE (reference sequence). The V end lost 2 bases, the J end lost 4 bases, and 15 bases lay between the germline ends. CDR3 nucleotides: TGTGCCAGCAGCTTCTCCGGGGGGCTGAGAGAGACCCAGTACTTC. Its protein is CASSFSGGLRETQYF.

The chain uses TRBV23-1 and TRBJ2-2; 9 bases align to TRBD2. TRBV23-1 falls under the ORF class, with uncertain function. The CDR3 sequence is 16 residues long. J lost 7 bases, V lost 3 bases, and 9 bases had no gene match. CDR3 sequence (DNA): TGCGCCAGCAGTCATTTAGCGGGAGTTTTTGTCGGGGAGCTGTTTTTT. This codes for CASSHLAGVFVGELFF.

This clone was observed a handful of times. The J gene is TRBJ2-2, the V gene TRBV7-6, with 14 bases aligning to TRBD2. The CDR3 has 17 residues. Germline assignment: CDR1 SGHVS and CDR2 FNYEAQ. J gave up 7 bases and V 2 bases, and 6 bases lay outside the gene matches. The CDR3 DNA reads TGTGCCAGCAGCTTAATCGGACTAGCGGGAGGTGGCGGGGAGCTGTTTTTT. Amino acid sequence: CASSLIGLAGGGGELFF.

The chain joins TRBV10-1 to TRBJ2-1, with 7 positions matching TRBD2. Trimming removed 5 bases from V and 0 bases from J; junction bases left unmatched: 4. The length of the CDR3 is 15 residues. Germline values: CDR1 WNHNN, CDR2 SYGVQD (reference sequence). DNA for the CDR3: TGCGCCAGCAGTCTAGCGGTGAGCTCCTACAATGAGCAGTTCTTC. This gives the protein CASSLAVSSYNEQFF.

The chain's CDR3 is CASSYPPGGATGELFF. CDR3 DNA sequence: TGTGCCAGCAGTTACCCCCCGGGGGGGGCGACCGGGGAGCTGTTTTTT. The gene calls are TRBV6-5 and TRBJ2-2, with 8 bases that match TRBD2. The junction had 7 bases not matched to a gene; V was cut back by 2 bases and J by 5 bases. The CDR3 consists of 16 residues. Germline-derived CDR1 and CDR2 are MNHEY and SVGAGI.

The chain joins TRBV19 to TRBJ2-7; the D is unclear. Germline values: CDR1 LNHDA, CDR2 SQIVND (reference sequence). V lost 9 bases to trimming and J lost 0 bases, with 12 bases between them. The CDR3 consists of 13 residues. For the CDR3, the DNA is TGTGCCAGCTCCCATCGCGTCTCCTACGAGCAGTACTTC. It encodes CASSHRVSYEQYF.

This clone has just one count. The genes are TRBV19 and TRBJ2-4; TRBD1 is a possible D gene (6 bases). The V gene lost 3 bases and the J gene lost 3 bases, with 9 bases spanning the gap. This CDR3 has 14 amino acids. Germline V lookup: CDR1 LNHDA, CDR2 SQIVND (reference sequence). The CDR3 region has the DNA TGTGCCAGTAGTATCACAGGGATCAAAAACATTCAGTACTTC. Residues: CASSITGIKNIQYF.

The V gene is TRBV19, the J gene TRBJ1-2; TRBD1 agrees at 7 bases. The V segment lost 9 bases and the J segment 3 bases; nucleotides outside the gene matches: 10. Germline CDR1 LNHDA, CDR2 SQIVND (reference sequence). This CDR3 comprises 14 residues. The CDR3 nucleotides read TGTGCCAGCTCCTCCGGCGGGACAGACTATGGCTACACCTTC. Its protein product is CASSSGGTDYGYTF.

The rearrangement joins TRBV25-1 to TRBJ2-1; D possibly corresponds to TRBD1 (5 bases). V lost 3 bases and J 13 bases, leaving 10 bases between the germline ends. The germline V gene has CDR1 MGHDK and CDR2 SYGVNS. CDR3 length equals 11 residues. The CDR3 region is CASSDRVEQFF. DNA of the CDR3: TGTGCCAGCAGTGACAGGGTCGAACAGTTCTTC.

CDR3 nucleotides: TGTGCCAGCAGCTTCAGAGGAACCGGGACAGGCAACTATGAGCAGTTCTTC. Encoded protein: CASSFRGTGTGNYEQFF. V is TRBV11-2 and J is TRBJ2-1; 8 bases align to TRBD1. This CDR3 spans 17 amino acids. Germline CDR1 is SGHAT and CDR2 is FQNNGV. V trimming: 3 bases; J trimming: 8 bases; junction bases outside the gene matches: 15.

The CDR3, as DNA: TGTGCCAGCAGTCCCCAAGACAGCTACAATGAGCAGTTCTTC. Translated: CASSPQDSYNEQFF. The V and J genes are TRBV6-5 and TRBJ2-1; possibly TRBD1 for D (5 bases). The CDR3 has 14 residues. V gave up 5 bases and J gave up 3 bases, with 11 bases separating them. The germline V gene has CDR1 MNHEY and CDR2 SVGAGI.

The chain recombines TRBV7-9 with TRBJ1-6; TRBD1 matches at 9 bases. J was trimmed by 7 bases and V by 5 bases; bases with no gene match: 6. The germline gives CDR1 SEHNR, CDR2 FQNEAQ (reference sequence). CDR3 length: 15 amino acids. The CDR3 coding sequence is TGTGCCAGCAGCCCCTGGGACAGGGACAATTCACCCCTCCACTTT. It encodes CASSPWDRDNSPLHF.

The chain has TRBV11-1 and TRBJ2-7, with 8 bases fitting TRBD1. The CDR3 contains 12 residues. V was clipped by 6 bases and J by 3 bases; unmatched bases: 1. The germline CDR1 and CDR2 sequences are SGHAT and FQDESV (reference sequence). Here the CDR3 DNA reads TGTGCCAGCAGAGACAGGGGCTACGAGCAGTACTTC. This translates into CASRDRGYEQYF.

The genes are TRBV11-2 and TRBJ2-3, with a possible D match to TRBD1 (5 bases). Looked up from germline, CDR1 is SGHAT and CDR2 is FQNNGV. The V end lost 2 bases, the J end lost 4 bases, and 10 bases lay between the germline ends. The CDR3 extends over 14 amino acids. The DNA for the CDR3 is TGTGCCAGCAGCTTAAGGCAGGGCTCAGATACGCAGTATTTT. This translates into CASSLRQGSDTQYF.

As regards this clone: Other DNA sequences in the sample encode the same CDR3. The CDR3 sequence is CSASTAGNTIYF. The CDR3 DNA reads as TGCAGTGCTAGTACCGCGGGAAACACCATATATTTT. The chain employs TRBV20-1 and TRBJ1-3; D remains ambiguous. CDR1 DFQATT and CDR2 SNEGSKA come from the germline V gene (reference sequence). CDR3 size: 12 residues. Trimming pared 3 bases from V and 4 bases from J, leaving 7 bases between.

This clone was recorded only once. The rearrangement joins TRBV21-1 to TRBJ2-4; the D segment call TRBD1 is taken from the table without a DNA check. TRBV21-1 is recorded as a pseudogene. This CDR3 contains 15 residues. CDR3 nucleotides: TGTGCCAGCAGCAAAGAGGTAGGGGGCGAAAACATTCAGTACTTC. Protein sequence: CASSKEVGGENIQYF.

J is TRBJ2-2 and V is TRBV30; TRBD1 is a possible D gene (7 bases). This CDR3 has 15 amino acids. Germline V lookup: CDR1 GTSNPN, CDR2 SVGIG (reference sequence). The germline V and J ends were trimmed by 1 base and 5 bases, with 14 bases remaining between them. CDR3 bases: TGTGCCTGGAGTGCTACGACAGGGAGGACCGGGGAGCTGTTTTTT. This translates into CAWSATTGRTGELFF.